The 30 T cell receptor beta chains reported below all come from one sample, sequenced in a study of shared clonotypes between healthy human individuals. Only in-frame clones appear in the TCRdb table, and some are missing; sequencing was by immunoSEQ multiplex PCR. The table includes around 370,000 clones, 90% to 98% detected once. The sample taken for sequencing was memory CD8+ T cells sorted from blood. Subset reported: CD45RO+ cells pooled with CCR7-negative TemRA cells. The receptors were sampled from a man aged 25-45 years in good health.

The chain couples TRBV19 to TRBJ1-5, with D tentatively TRBD1 (6 bases). The V end was cut by 6 bases, the J end by 5 bases, with 17 bases between. CDR3 length: 15 amino acids. Germline V lookup: CDR1 LNHDA, CDR2 SQIVND (reference sequence). The CDR3 sequence is CASRPSARGDQPQHF. CDR3 bases: TGTGCCAGTAGGCCCTCGGCCAGGGGCGATCAGCCCCAGCATTTT.

The chain carries TRBV10-3 and TRBJ2-3; D may be TRBD2 (6 bases). V was clipped by 8 bases and J by 5 bases, with 11 bases between them. There are 12 residues in the CDR3. The V gene's germline CDR1 is ENHRY and CDR2 SYGVKD. Here the CDR3 reads CAIAGGEDTQYF. Written as DNA, the CDR3 is TGTGCCATCGCCGGAGGGGAAGATACGCAGTATTTT.

The chain joins TRBV6-6 to TRBJ2-7; D possibly corresponds to TRBD1 (7 bases). The length of the CDR3 is 12 residues. Germline V gene sequence: CDR1 MNHNY, CDR2 SVGAGI (reference sequence). V was pared by 5 bases and J by 3 bases, with 8 bases between. This chain's CDR3 is CASSQGGYEQYF. CDR3 sequence (DNA): TGTGCCAGCAGTCAGGGGGGCTACGAGCAGTACTTC.

This clone appeared once. The chain links TRBV2 to TRBJ1-2; 11 nucleotides line up with TRBD1. CDR3 length equals 13 residues. Unmatched junction bases numbered 7, after V lost 9 bases and J lost 7 bases. The germline V gene has CDR1 SNHLY and CDR2 FYNNEI. The CDR3 DNA sequence: TGTGCCAGTACCGGGACAGGGGGTTTTGGCTACACCTTC. It specifies CASTGTGGFGYTF.

The chain employs TRBV7-2 and TRBJ2-7; 8 bases are shared with TRBD2. Per the germline V gene, CDR1 is SGHTA and CDR2 is FQGNSA. The CDR3 has 14 amino acids. The ends lost 2 bases at V and 3 bases at J; junction bases unmatched: 3. CDR3 loop: CASSLTTSVYEQYF. The CDR3 DNA is TGTGCCAGCAGCTTAACGACTAGCGTCTACGAGCAGTACTTC.

The chain uses TRBV14 and TRBJ2-7, with 7 bases that match TRBD2. Looked up from germline, CDR1 is SGHDN and CDR2 is FVKESK. This CDR3 is built from 16 residues. V was pared by 0 bases and J by 7 bases, with 12 bases of the junction left unmatched. CDR3 sequence: CASSQDPRGRSGEQYF. Here the CDR3 DNA reads TGTGCCAGCAGCCAAGATCCTCGCGGGAGATCGGGAGAGCAGTACTTC.

This clone occurred once. The gene calls are TRBV19 and TRBJ2-3; D gene ambiguous. Trimming removed 8 bases at V and 10 bases at J, with 13 bases between. CDR3 length: 11 amino acids. Germline values: CDR1 LNHDA, CDR2 SQIVND (reference sequence). Here the CDR3 reads CASGPLQAQYF. Written as DNA, the CDR3 is TGTGCCAGTGGGCCCCTCCAAGCGCAGTATTTT. The variable domain in full, with the rest retrieved from reference TRBV19 and TRBJ2-3, is DGGITQSPKYLFRKEGQNVTLSCEQNLNHDAMYWYRQDPGQGLRLIYYSQIVNDFQKGDIAEGYSVSREKKESFPLTVTSAQKNPTAFYLCASGPLQAQYFGPGTRLTVL.

As DNA, the CDR3 is TGTGCCAGCAGAAAAGGACTAGATGGCGCAGATACGCAGTATTTT. It yields the protein CASRKGLDGADTQYF. The chain carries TRBV9 and TRBJ2-3, with 7 positions matching TRBD2. This CDR3 has 15 residues. J was trimmed by 4 bases and V by 5 bases; bases with no gene match: 10. The germline V gene encodes CDR1 SGDLS and CDR2 YYNGEE.

The chain joins TRBV29-1 to TRBJ2-3; a weak D match, TRBD1 (5 bases). CDR1 and CDR2 (germline): SQVTM, ANQGSEA. Trimming shortened V by 0 bases and J by 2 bases, and 21 bases separated the two germline ends. The CDR3 extends over 18 amino acids. DNA of the CDR3: TGCAGCGTTGAAGATCTTGTATGGGGCAGAACCTCCACAGATACGCAGTATTTT. Translated: CSVEDLVWGRTSTDTQYF.

The V and J genes are TRBV7-2 and TRBJ2-3; D is perhaps TRBD2 (6 bases). The CDR3 contains 17 residues. CDR1 and CDR2 from the germline V gene are SGHTA and FQGNSA. V lost 2 bases, J lost 0 bases, and 15 bases lay in between. This CDR3 reads CASSLWGTSGSTDTQYF. The CDR3 bases are TGTGCCAGCAGCTTATGGGGGACCAGCGGGAGCACAGATACGCAGTATTTT.

The V and J genes are TRBV6-6 and TRBJ2-7, with 11 bases fitting TRBD2. Germline lookup yields CDR1 MNHNY and CDR2 SVGAGI (reference sequence). The V and J ends lost 6 bases and 2 bases, in that order; junction bases with no gene match: 6. The CDR3 is 15 residues long. CDR3 DNA sequence: TGTGCCAGCAGCCAGGGGACTAGCGGACCCTACGAGCAGTACTTC. It specifies CASSQGTSGPYEQYF.

V is TRBV7-8 and J is TRBJ2-4; tentative D call: TRBD2 (5 bases). In germline, CDR1 is SGHVS, CDR2 FQNEAQ. The V end was cut by 3 bases, the J end by 0 bases, with 6 bases between. The CDR3 consists of 14 residues. This chain's CDR3 is CASSFEGAKNIQYF. The CDR3 bases are TGTGCCAGCAGCTTTGAGGGAGCCAAAAACATTCAGTACTTC.

The chain carries TRBV5-5 and TRBJ1-3, with a tentative D call TRBD1 (6 bases). CDR3 length equals 14 residues. Germline assignment: CDR1 SGHKS and CDR2 YYEKEE (reference sequence). Between the trimmed V and J ends, which lost 4 bases and 1 base, there was a span of 9 bases. The DNA for the CDR3 is TGTGCCAGCAGCACCGGACAGTCTGGAAACACCATATATTTT. This encodes CASSTGQSGNTIYF.

The chain is built from TRBV2 and TRBJ2-5; D might be TRBD1 (6 bases). The CDR3 is 16 amino acids. The V gene lost 0 bases and the J gene lost 2 bases, with 13 bases spanning the gap. CDR1 and CDR2 from the germline V gene are SNHLY and FYNNEI. CDR3 bases: TGTGCCAGCAGTGAAGCTTCTCGGACAGCTCAAGAGACCCAGTACTTC. Its protein product is CASSEASRTAQETQYF. Complete variable domain (other parts from reference TRBV2 and TRBJ2-5): EPEVTQTPSHQVTQMGQEVILRCVPISNHLYFYWYRQILGQKVEFLVSFYNNEISEKSEIFDDQFSVERPDGSNFTLKIRSTKLEDSAMYFCASSEASRTAQETQYFGPGTRLLVL.

This rearrangement joins TRBV30 to TRBJ2-6; D possibly matches TRBD1 or TRBD2 (5 bases each). Germline values: CDR1 GTSNPN, CDR2 SVGIG (reference sequence). CDR3 length equals 18 residues. Trimming took off 4 bases at V and 1 base at J, with 20 bases between the two ends. The CDR3 is CAWIPPGLGVSGANVLTF. Written as DNA, the CDR3 is TGTGCCTGGATTCCCCCAGGGCTCGGGGTTTCTGGGGCCAACGTCCTGACTTTC.

The chain combines TRBV19 with TRBJ2-7; D not certain. The CDR3 runs to 14 residues. The germline V and J ends were trimmed by 1 base and 3 bases, with 10 bases remaining between them. Germline loops: CDR1 LNHDA, CDR2 SQIVND (reference sequence). CDR3: CASSIGSGLYEQYF. In DNA, the CDR3 is TGTGCCAGTAGTATAGGGTCCGGTCTCTACGAGCAGTACTTC.

J is TRBJ1-4 and V is TRBV28; TRBD1 is a possible D gene (5 bases). The germline V and J ends were trimmed by 5 bases and 11 bases, with 21 bases remaining between them. The CDR3 sequence is 15 residues long. Germline CDR1 is MDHEN and CDR2 is SYDVKM. The CDR3 spells CASSPNAGGMAKLFF. CDR3 nucleotide sequence: TGTGCCAGCAGTCCCAACGCCGGGGGTATGGCCAAACTGTTTTTT.

This clone appeared a few times. V is TRBV5-1 and J is TRBJ2-3; D is uncertain. The germline gives CDR1 SGHRS, CDR2 YFSETQ. The V and J ends lost 4 bases and 2 bases respectively, with 5 bases between them. The CDR3 has 12 amino acids. In nucleotides, the CDR3 is TGCGCCAGCAGCATATTCACAGATACGCAGTATTTT. Its translation is CASSIFTDTQYF.

This clone appeared once. The chain has TRBV10-3 and TRBJ2-2; D may correspond to TRBD1 or TRBD2 (6 bases each). Germline-derived CDR1 and CDR2 are ENHRY and SYGVKD. The CDR3 contains 13 residues. With 6 bases removed from V and 6 bases from J, the gap between germline ends came to 11 bases. The CDR3, as DNA: TGTGCCATCAGGAGGGGGGAGGCCGGGGAGCTGTTTTTT. Translating it yields CAIRRGEAGELFF.

V gene TRBV7-2 combines with J gene TRBJ2-7; tentatively, D is TRBD2 (5 bases). The CDR3 loop spans 14 amino acids. V shed 1 base and J shed 0 bases, with 7 bases lying between them. In germline, CDR1 is SGHTA, CDR2 FQGNSA. The CDR3 DNA sequence: TGTGCCAGCAGCTTAGGGGGAGTCTCCTACGAGCAGTACTTC. Translation: CASSLGGVSYEQYF. The full variable domain, in which reference TRBV7-2 and TRBJ2-7 provide the parts outside the CDR3, is GAGVSQSPSNKVTEKGKDVELRCDPISGHTALYWYRQSLGQGLEFLIYFQGNSAPDKSGLPSDRFSAERTGGSVSTLTIQRTQQEDSAVYLCASSLGGVSYEQYFGPGTRLTVT.

The chain employs TRBV30 and TRBJ2-1; unclear D gene. The CDR3 covers 13 residues. Germline CDR1 reads GTSNPN; CDR2 reads SVGIG (reference sequence). V gave up 0 bases and J gave up 9 bases, with 12 bases separating them. The CDR3 loop reads CAWSVPGRREQFF. In nucleotides, the CDR3 is TGTGCCTGGAGTGTACCGGGTCGTCGTGAGCAGTTCTTC.

This rearrangement joins TRBV28 to TRBJ1-5; the D gene is possibly TRBD1 (5 bases). Germline lookup yields CDR1 MDHEN and CDR2 SYDVKM. V was trimmed by 3 bases and J by 10 bases, leaving 13 bases between them. CDR3 length: 13 amino acids. This chain's CDR3 is CASSFEGRGPQHF. CDR3 coding DNA: TGTGCCAGCAGTTTTGAGGGGCGGGGCCCCCAGCATTTT.

This clone was seen a single time. The chain links TRBV7-9 to TRBJ2-1, with 13 bases lining up with TRBD2. CDR1 SEHNR and CDR2 FQNEAQ come from the germline V gene (reference sequence). CDR3 length: 15 amino acids. J gave up 8 bases and V 5 bases, and 6 bases lay outside the gene matches. This CDR3 is CASSAGTSGIDEQFF. CDR3 nucleotides: TGTGCCAGCAGCGCCGGGACTAGCGGGATAGATGAGCAGTTCTTC.

In its sample, this clone was seen once. The chain uses TRBV25-1 and TRBJ2-3; unclear D gene. Germline V gene sequence: CDR1 MGHDK, CDR2 SYGVNS. The CDR3 is 15 residues long. V lost 2 bases and J 0 bases, leaving 9 bases between the germline ends. The CDR3 sequence: CASSEMGTSTDTQYF. Written as DNA, the CDR3 is TGTGCCAGCAGTGAAATGGGAACTAGCACAGATACGCAGTATTTT. The variable domain in full, with the rest retrieved from reference TRBV25-1 and TRBJ2-3, is EADIYQTPRYLVIGTGKKITLECSQTMGHDKMYWYQQDPGMELHLIHYSYGVNSTEKGDLSSESTVSRIRTEHFPLTLESARPSHTSQYLCASSEMGTSTDTQYFGPGTRLTVL.

CDR3 region: CAWITENSGKGTGELFF. In DNA form, the CDR3 reads TGTGCCTGGATCACAGAGAACTCGGGGAAAGGGACCGGGGAGCTGTTTTTT. The chain is built from TRBV30 and TRBJ2-2; D is possibly TRBD2 (5 bases). V shed 4 bases and J shed 5 bases, with 23 bases lying between them. CDR1 is GTSNPN, CDR2 SVGIG, per germline (reference sequence). The CDR3 is 17 amino acids.

The chain links TRBV4-2 to TRBJ2-7; 8 bases are shared with TRBD2. The CDR3 has 16 amino acids. From germline, CDR1 is LGHNA and CDR2 YNFKEQ. Trimming cost V 0 bases and J 1 base; bases outside gene matches: 5. CDR3 nucleotide sequence: TGTGCCAGCAGCCAAGAATCCCTAGCGGGTTCCTACGAGCAGTACTTC. Amino acid sequence: CASSQESLAGSYEQYF.

The V and J genes are TRBV2 and TRBJ1-6; D might be TRBD1 (6 bases). Per the germline V gene, CDR1 is SNHLY and CDR2 is FYNNEI. V shed 6 bases and J shed 10 bases, with 16 bases lying between them. This CDR3 contains 14 residues. CDR3 DNA: TGTGCCAGCAGCGAGGGGGGGCGCAGGTCACCCCTCCACTTT. Protein: CASSEGGRRSPLHF.

CDR3 in amino acids: CASSSPQTPDSSYNEQFF. As DNA, the CDR3 is TGCGCCAGCAGCTCCCCTCAGACGCCCGACAGCTCCTACAATGAGCAGTTCTTC. The chain uses TRBV5-1 and TRBJ2-1; D is perhaps TRBD1 (5 bases). Germline CDR1 reads SGHRS; CDR2 reads YFSETQ. V was pared by 3 bases and J by 0 bases, with 19 bases between. This CDR3 is 18 amino acids long.

This clone has only one observation. The chain recombines TRBV9 with TRBJ2-6; D gene unclear. CDR1 is SGDLS, CDR2 YYNGEE, per germline. This CDR3 contains 14 residues. Trimming removed 6 bases at V and 0 bases at J, with 7 bases between. In nucleotides, the CDR3 is TGTGCCAGCACCCGGCCCTCTGGGGCCAACGTCCTGACTTTC. Translated: CASTRPSGANVLTF.

J is TRBJ2-2 and V is TRBV9, with unresolved D. Germline CDR1 and CDR2: SGDLS and YYNGEE. The CDR3 length is 17 residues. The ends were cut back, 3 bases at V and 5 bases at J, with 20 bases in the middle. The DNA for the CDR3 is TGTGCCAGCAGCGGGGGTCTCGCGGCTTTTGGAACCGGGGAGCTGTTTTTT. Translation: CASSGGLAAFGTGELFF.